These 11 T cell receptor beta chains were all obtained from the same sample, sequenced in a study of blood T cell repertoires in COVID-19. Profiled with immunoSEQ multiplex PCR; TCRdb holds only in-frame clones, not every one. The table includes about 34,000 clones, about nine tenths detected once. Sequencing was done on a sample of peripheral blood. All receptors come from an elderly man with acute or convalescent COVID-19.

The chain employs TRBV12-3 or TRBV12-4 and TRBJ1-6; the D gene is possibly TRBD1 (6 bases). The CDR3 sequence is 13 residues long. With 5 bases removed from V and 7 bases from J, the gap between germline ends came to 9 bases. CDR3 amino acids: CASSRGGNSPLHF. CDR3 in DNA: TGTGCCAGCAGTAGGGGGGGAAATTCACCCCTCCACTTT.

The CDR3 region has the DNA TGTGCCAGCAGCTTACTCGGGGGAAGGTCTGAAGCTTTCTTT. Translating it yields CASSLLGGRSEAFF. The J gene is TRBJ1-1, the V gene TRBV7-9; perhaps TRBD1 as D (5 bases). This CDR3 spans 14 amino acids. Germline V CDR1 and CDR2: SEHNR, FQNEAQ (reference sequence). V was shortened by 2 bases and J by 6 bases, with 13 bases between the two germline ends.

This chain joins TRBV19 and TRBJ2-3; TRBD2 matches 8 bases. The germline CDR1 and CDR2 sequences are LNHDA and SQIVND (reference sequence). J gave up 0 bases and V 1 base, and 3 bases lay outside the gene matches. This CDR3 spans 16 amino acids. CDR3 residues: CASSIVAGLSTDTQYF. The CDR3, as DNA: TGTGCCAGTAGTATAGTAGCGGGACTGAGCACAGATACGCAGTATTTT.

In DNA, the CDR3 is TGTGCCTGGAGCAGGGGTAGAGGGGAAGAGACCCAGTACTTC. Residues: CAWSRGRGEETQYF. The V and J genes are TRBV30 and TRBJ2-5; the D gene is possibly TRBD1 (6 bases). The V end was cut by 3 bases, the J end by 3 bases, with 14 bases between. Germline V gene lookup returns CDR1 GTSNPN and CDR2 SVGIG (reference sequence). The CDR3 loop spans 14 amino acids.

This clone has only one observation. The V and J genes are TRBV5-1 and TRBJ2-2; 9 nucleotides line up with TRBD2. The V gene's germline CDR1 is SGHRS and CDR2 YFSETQ. Losses at the gene ends were 3 bases for V and 0 bases for J; bases not matched to a gene: 6. The CDR3 covers 17 residues. CDR3 in amino acids: CASSSPGTSPNTGELFF. CDR3 DNA sequence: TGCGCCAGCAGCTCCCCGGGGACTAGCCCGAACACCGGGGAGCTGTTTTTT. Together with reference TRBV5-1 and TRBJ2-2, the CDR3 gives the full variable domain: KAGVTQTPRYLIKTRGQQVTLSCSPISGHRSVSWYQQTPGQGLQFLFEYFSETQRNKGNFPGRFSGRQFSNSRSEMNVSTLELGDSALYLCASSSPGTSPNTGELFFGEGSRLTVL.

This clone was observed a few times. Other DNA sequences in the sample encode the same CDR3. The J gene is TRBJ1-5, the V gene TRBV4-1; tentatively, D is TRBD1 (5 bases). Germline CDR1 reads MGHRA; CDR2 reads YSYEKL. V lost 1 base and J lost 2, with 12 bases in between. The CDR3 runs 16 residues. The DNA for the CDR3 is TGCGCCAGCAGCCAAGTGGGGGGAGGGGGCAATCAGCCCCAGCATTTT. This encodes CASSQVGGGGNQPQHF.

The chain joins TRBV19 to TRBJ2-1, with TRBD2 matching 10 bases. This CDR3 region has 14 residues. Trimming cost V 2 bases and J 6 bases; bases outside gene matches: 1. CDR1 and CDR2 from the germline V gene are LNHDA and SQIVND (reference sequence). The CDR3 sequence is CASSIRLAGNEQFF. The CDR3 nucleotides are TGTGCCAGTAGTATACGACTAGCGGGCAATGAGCAGTTCTTC.

This chain links TRBV29-1 with TRBJ2-3; possibly TRBD2 for D (7 bases). CDR3 length equals 12 residues. Germline V lookup: CDR1 SQVTM, CDR2 ANQGSEA. V dropped 7 bases and J dropped 6 bases, with 14 bases sitting between them. CDR3 in DNA: TGCAGCGACGCGGGGGCCGGTGATACGCAGTATTTT. Translation: CSDAGAGDTQYF.

The J gene is TRBJ2-1, the V gene TRBV27; the D gene is possibly TRBD1 (5 bases). This CDR3 region has 12 residues. The germline V and J ends were trimmed by 5 bases and 7 bases, with 9 bases remaining between them. The germline V gene encodes CDR1 MNHEY and CDR2 SMNVEV (reference sequence). The CDR3 sequence is CASSPQGNEQFF. In DNA, the CDR3 is TGTGCCAGCAGTCCCCAGGGTAATGAGCAGTTCTTC.

The J gene is TRBJ1-2, the V gene TRBV7-8; TRBD1 agrees at 9 bases. After removal of 4 bases from V and 8 bases from J, the junction contained 17 bases not matched to a gene. The germline V gene encodes CDR1 SGHVS and CDR2 FQNEAQ. The CDR3 sequence is 17 residues long. For the CDR3, the DNA is TGTGCCAGCAGCTCCTTTACCGGGACAGGGACCTTCGGCGGCTACACCTTC. This codes for CASSSFTGTGTFGGYTF.

The chain couples TRBV3-1 (or the pseudogene TRBV3-2) to TRBJ2-3; weak D call: TRBD2 (6 bases). Germline lookup yields CDR1 LGHDT and CDR2 YNNKEL (reference sequence). The CDR3 loop spans 14 amino acids. Trimming stripped 5 bases from V and 4 bases from J, with 13 bases between. As DNA, the CDR3 is TGTGCCAGCAGCAGGCGGGGTAGGGCAGATACGCAGTATTTT. Amino acid sequence: CASSRRGRADTQYF.